Shown below are 26 T cell receptor beta chains from a single sample sequenced in a study of blood T cell repertoires in COVID-19. Sequencing used immunoSEQ multiplex PCR; TCRdb keeps in-frame clones, though not all of them. The top ten hold 9.5% to 12% of the sample, which has about 140,000 clones, around 89% seen once. Sequencing was done on a sample of peripheral blood. The receptors stem from a woman aged 80 or over with acute or convalescent COVID-19.

The chain carries TRBV20-1 and TRBJ1-2; the D is unclear. V lost 1 base to trimming and J lost 3 bases, with 3 bases between them. The CDR3 is 11 amino acids. From germline, CDR1 is DFQATT and CDR2 SNEGSKA (reference sequence). The CDR3 protein is CSARVDYGYTF. The CDR3 nucleotides are TGCAGTGCTAGAGTAGACTATGGCTACACCTTC.

The V and J genes are TRBV4-1 and TRBJ2-1; D gene unclear. V was shortened by 0 bases and J by 0 bases, with 6 bases between the two germline ends. Germline V gene sequence: CDR1 MGHRA, CDR2 YSYEKL. The CDR3 has 15 residues. This CDR3 reads CASSQDRVSYNEQFF. The CDR3 DNA sequence: TGCGCCAGCAGCCAAGATCGGGTCTCCTACAATGAGCAGTTCTTC.

This chain joins TRBV5-1 and TRBJ2-1, with 7 bases fitting TRBD2. Losses at the gene ends were 1 base for V and 2 bases for J; bases not matched to a gene: 6. The CDR3 extends over 16 amino acids. CDR1 is SGHRS and CDR2 is YFSETQ in the germline V gene. CDR3 protein: CASSLSSGRTYNEQFF. Written as DNA, the CDR3 is TGCGCCAGCAGCTTGAGTAGCGGGCGCACCTACAATGAGCAGTTCTTC. The entire variable domain, with the rest obtained from reference TRBV5-1 and TRBJ2-1, is as follows: KAGVTQTPRYLIKTRGQQVTLSCSPISGHRSVSWYQQTPGQGLQFLFEYFSETQRNKGNFPGRFSGRQFSNSRSEMNVSTLELGDSALYLCASSLSSGRTYNEQFFGPGTRLTVL.

This clone is a singleton in its sample. V gene TRBV5-4 combines with J gene TRBJ2-5; D is uncertain. In germline, CDR1 is SGHNT, CDR2 YYREEE (reference sequence). V lost 4 bases, J lost 2 bases, and 3 bases lay in between. There are 11 residues in the CDR3. CDR3 protein: CASSQQETQYF. The DNA for the CDR3 is TGTGCCAGCAGCCAACAAGAGACCCAGTACTTC.

As concerns this clone: At one of its ends the junction is not consistent with the germline gene, which may arise from a read error. The chain recombines TRBV5-1 with TRBJ1-4; 7 nucleotides align to TRBD1. Looked up from germline, CDR1 is SGHRS and CDR2 is YFSETQ. The CDR3 totals 15 residues. CDR3 sequence reads: CASRLEGQKYEKLFF. CDR3 sequence (DNA): TGCGCCAGCAGATTGGAGGGACAGAAGTATGAAAAACTGTTTTTT.

The chain carries TRBV4-1 and TRBJ1-5; D ambiguous. Trimming removed 0 bases from V and 6 bases from J, with 18 bases in between. The CDR3 is 17 amino acids. CDR1 and CDR2 from the germline V gene are MGHRA and YSYEKL. Here the CDR3 reads CASSQDRALSGGQPQHF. The CDR3 DNA sequence: TGCGCCAGCAGCCAAGATAGAGCGCTAAGCGGAGGTCAGCCCCAGCATTTT.

This chain connects TRBV6-1 to TRBJ1-4; D is ambiguous. Germline assignment: CDR1 MNHNS and CDR2 SASEGT. The V end lost 5 bases, the J end lost 4 bases, and 14 bases lay between the germline ends. There are 15 residues in the CDR3. The CDR3 sequence: CASSFALGGNEKLFF. The CDR3 nucleotides are TGTGCCAGCAGTTTCGCCCTGGGAGGTAATGAAAAACTGTTTTTT.

The V gene is TRBV12-5, the J gene TRBJ2-6; 8 nucleotides agree with TRBD1. Germline V CDR1 and CDR2: LGHNT, FRNRAP. The CDR3 is 16 amino acids. J lost 5 bases, V lost 1 base, and 4 bases had no gene match. The CDR3 spells CASGLDQGARANVLTF. The CDR3 DNA reads as TGTGCTAGTGGTTTGGATCAGGGGGCGAGGGCCAACGTCCTGACTTTC.

The V gene is TRBV4-1, the J gene TRBJ1-2, with D possibly being TRBD1 (5 bases). The CDR3 length is 14 residues. From germline, CDR1 is MGHRA and CDR2 YSYEKL. Trimming took off 6 bases at V and 8 bases at J, with 19 bases between the two ends. CDR3 sequence: CASSPTGGAVGYTF. CDR3 sequence (DNA): TGCGCCAGCAGTCCAACAGGTGGGGCTGTCGGCTACACCTTC.

This chain joins TRBV6-5 and TRBJ1-6; 8 bases align to TRBD1. The CDR3 spans 15 residues. After removal of 5 bases from V and 8 bases from J, the junction contained 8 bases not matched to a gene. CDR1 and CDR2 (germline): MNHEY, SVGAGI. CDR3 amino acids: CASSTNTGGYSPLHF. The CDR3 nucleotides read TGTGCCAGCAGTACGAACACAGGGGGGTATTCACCCCTCCACTTT.

The CDR3 DNA sequence: TGTGCCAGCAGTTCGCGAGGGACAGGGGGCATCTGGTTCTATGGCTACACCTTC. It specifies CASSSRGTGGIWFYGYTF. The chain uses TRBV28 and TRBJ1-2; TRBD1 matches at 12 bases. Germline CDR1 reads MDHEN; CDR2 reads SYDVKM. The CDR3 sequence is 18 residues long. The V and J ends lost 4 bases and 4 bases, in that order; junction bases with no gene match: 13.

The chain combines TRBV9 with TRBJ1-2, with TRBD1 matching over 8 bases. V lost 4 bases and J lost 4; bases outside the gene matches: 15. The CDR3 totals 17 residues. Germline V gene sequence: CDR1 SGDLS, CDR2 YYNGEE. The CDR3 region has the DNA TGTGCCAGCAGCCCTGGAGGGGCAGGGGGCGCGAGCTATGGCTACACCTTC. It translates to CASSPGGAGGASYGYTF.

This clone was observed once. The rearrangement joins TRBV2 to TRBJ1-5, with D possibly matching TRBD1 (5 bases). The ends were cut back, 6 bases at V and 3 bases at J, with 21 bases in the middle. CDR3 length equals 17 residues. The germline V gene encodes CDR1 SNHLY and CDR2 FYNNEI. CDR3 coding DNA: TGTGCCAGCAGGGGTAGGACGGAGGGGAGTATCAATCAGCCCCAGCATTTT. As protein: CASRGRTEGSINQPQHF.

The count of this clone is one. The CDR3 region is CASSIGGAGNEKLFF. Written as DNA, the CDR3 is TGTGCCAGTAGTATAGGCGGGGCAGGAAATGAAAAACTGTTTTTT. This chain joins TRBV19 and TRBJ1-4, with a tentative D call TRBD1 (5 bases). Trimming took off 1 base at V and 5 bases at J, with 11 bases between the two ends. The CDR3 has 15 amino acids. Per germline, CDR1 LNHDA and CDR2 SQIVND (reference sequence).

This clone was seen once. V is TRBV5-1 and J is TRBJ2-1; the D gene is possibly TRBD2 (6 bases). The CDR3 length is 15 residues. Germline CDR1 SGHRS, CDR2 YFSETQ. V was shortened by 3 bases and J by 7 bases, with 17 bases between the two germline ends. The CDR3 sequence: CASSSGEAYENEQFF. CDR3 nucleotide sequence: TGCGCCAGCAGCTCGGGGGAGGCTTACGAAAATGAGCAGTTCTTC.

The gene calls are TRBV4-1 and TRBJ1-4; D gene ambiguous. V gave up 6 bases and J gave up 0 bases, with 11 bases separating them. Germline V CDR1 and CDR2: MGHRA, YSYEKL. The CDR3 is made up of 15 amino acids. The CDR3 DNA sequence: TGCGCCAGCAGTCCAATGGCATCAACTAATGAAAAACTGTTTTTT. This sequence encodes CASSPMASTNEKLFF.

V is TRBV5-1 and J is TRBJ2-2, with 10 bases that match TRBD2. Germline lookup yields CDR1 SGHRS and CDR2 YFSETQ. The CDR3 is made up of 15 amino acids. Trimming at V came to 2 bases and at J to 4 bases, leaving 2 bases not matched to a gene. The CDR3 nucleotides are TGCGCCAGCAGCTTTAGCGGGGGGCCCACCGGGGAGCTGTTTTTT. Its translation: CASSFSGGPTGELFF.

The rearrangement joins TRBV30 to TRBJ1-2; unclear D gene. V was shortened by 3 bases and J by 11 bases, with 16 bases between the two germline ends. Per germline, CDR1 GTSNPN and CDR2 SVGIG (reference sequence). The CDR3 length is 12 residues. CDR3 loop: CAWSEVQKGYTF. In DNA, the CDR3 is TGTGCCTGGAGCGAAGTACAGAAAGGATACACCTTC.

This chain links TRBV21-1 with TRBJ1-4; no DNA check was done on the table's D call, TRBD1. TRBV21-1 has pseudogene status. The CDR3 has 20 residues. The CDR3 DNA follows: TGTGCCAGCAGCAAAGCGGGACAGCGTCGACTCCCCGCCTCTAATGAAAAACTGTTTTTT. Encoded protein: CASSKAGQRRLPASNEKLFF.

The chain has TRBV2 and TRBJ1-1; 8 bases are a match to TRBD1. The CDR3 extends over 15 amino acids. Germline V lookup: CDR1 SNHLY, CDR2 FYNNEI. V trimming: 6 bases; J trimming: 5 bases; junction bases outside the gene matches: 11. CDR3 protein: CASRPRDRGVTEAFF. The CDR3 bases are TGTGCCAGCAGACCCCGTGACAGGGGAGTGACTGAAGCTTTCTTT.

The rearrangement uses TRBV3-1 (or the pseudogene TRBV3-2) and TRBJ1-2; D may be TRBD1 (5 bases). CDR1 is LGHDT, CDR2 YNNKEL, per germline (reference sequence). This CDR3 spans 15 amino acids. The V gene lost 1 base and the J gene lost 4 bases, with 13 bases spanning the gap. This CDR3 is CASSQGGVKGYGYTF. The CDR3 bases are TGTGCCAGCAGCCAAGGGGGGGTTAAGGGCTATGGCTACACCTTC.

V gene TRBV6-6 combines with J gene TRBJ2-1; TRBD1 matches 8 bases. Germline assignment: CDR1 MNHNY and CDR2 SVGAGI (reference sequence). The CDR3 is 12 amino acids. Germline trimming cut 5 bases from V and 10 bases from J; bases unmatched to any gene: 4. CDR3 amino acids: CASSDRGREQFF. CDR3 DNA sequence: TGTGCCAGCAGTGACAGGGGCCGGGAGCAGTTCTTC.

The chain employs TRBV29-1 and TRBJ1-2, with a tentative D call TRBD1 (6 bases). The CDR3 consists of 14 residues. Trimming removed 4 bases at V and 2 bases at J, with 14 bases between. CDR1 and CDR2 (germline): SQVTM, ANQGSEA. The CDR3 loop is CSVVGVQGNYGYTF. The CDR3 DNA follows: TGCAGCGTTGTGGGGGTCCAGGGGAACTATGGCTACACCTTC.

In this sample, this clone turned up once. J is TRBJ1-3 and V is TRBV12-3 or TRBV12-4, with no clear D. The CDR3 consists of 12 residues. Trimming removed 3 bases from V and 4 bases from J, with 4 bases in between. CDR3 nucleotide sequence: TGTGCCAGCAGTTTCCAGGGAAACACCATATATTTT. It yields the protein CASSFQGNTIYF.

J is TRBJ1-4 and V is TRBV6-1, with unresolved D. V dropped 3 bases and J dropped 7 bases, with 6 bases sitting between them. Germline V gene data show CDR1 as MNHNS and CDR2 as SASEGT. The CDR3 covers 12 residues. The CDR3 is CASSDDSEKLFF. The CDR3 region has the DNA TGTGCCAGCAGTGACGATAGTGAAAAACTGTTTTTT.

The chain employs TRBV5-1 and TRBJ2-6; a weak D match, TRBD1 (6 bases). This CDR3 region has 16 residues. V lost 4 bases, J lost 4 bases, and 15 bases lay in between. The germline CDR1 and CDR2 sequences are SGHRS and YFSETQ. CDR3 DNA sequence: TGCGCCAGCAGCCCGACAGGCTCACAAGGGGCCAACGTCCTGACTTTC. Amino acid sequence: CASSPTGSQGANVLTF.